Reported below is one TCR beta chain. The antigen is undetermined. The CDR3 runs to 16 residues. The trim removed 5 bases at V and 0 bases at J, leaving 7 bases unmatched. Germline V gene sequence: CDR1 GTSNPN, CDR2 SVGIG (reference sequence). This entry comes from a study of T cell responses to AZD1222 COVID-19 vaccine. Profiled with immunoSEQ multiplex PCR; TCRdb holds only in-frame clones, not every one. The table records approximately 110,000 clones, 85% to 90% of them present only once. Broader study findings: Vaccine-associated CD4 TCRs ranged over spike, dominating at 160-218 and 743-854. Baseline seropositivity characterized only six AZD1222 recipients. Reportedly, nearly half the spike-specific TCRs target unmutated variant regions. Females outnumbered males among donors, who were mostly white British; clonal diversity was possibly underestimated.

The chain is built from TRBV30 and TRBJ2-6; 7 bases are shared with TRBD1. Specimen: peripheral blood, collected on day 0 of AZD1222 vaccination. The TCR originated in an adult in good health. This CDR3 is CAWGQGQPSGANVLTF. The CDR3 bases are TGTGCCTGGGGCCAGGGACAGCCCTCTGGGGCCAACGTCCTGACTTTC.